What follows describes a single T cell receptor (beta chain). The data were obtained in a study of blood T cell repertoires in COVID-19. Generated by immunoSEQ multiplex PCR, the TCRdb table keeps only in-frame clones and is missing some. The sample comprises 95,000 to 110,000 clones, over 65% of which are singletons, and more than 10% rests with the top ten. The junction had 15 bases not matched to a gene; V was cut back by 6 bases and J by 9 bases. CDR1 and CDR2 (germline): SGHNT, YYREEE (reference sequence). The CDR3 contains 15 residues. V gene TRBV5-4 combines with J gene TRBJ2-1; TRBD2 matches at 7 bases. The TCR comes from a human donor in a cohort sampled during active COVID-19. The sequenced sample was peripheral blood. The CDR3 here is CASIRGGLSGIEQFF. The DNA for the CDR3 is TGTGCCAGCATCCGGGGAGGGCTCAGTGGTATTGAGCAGTTCTTC.